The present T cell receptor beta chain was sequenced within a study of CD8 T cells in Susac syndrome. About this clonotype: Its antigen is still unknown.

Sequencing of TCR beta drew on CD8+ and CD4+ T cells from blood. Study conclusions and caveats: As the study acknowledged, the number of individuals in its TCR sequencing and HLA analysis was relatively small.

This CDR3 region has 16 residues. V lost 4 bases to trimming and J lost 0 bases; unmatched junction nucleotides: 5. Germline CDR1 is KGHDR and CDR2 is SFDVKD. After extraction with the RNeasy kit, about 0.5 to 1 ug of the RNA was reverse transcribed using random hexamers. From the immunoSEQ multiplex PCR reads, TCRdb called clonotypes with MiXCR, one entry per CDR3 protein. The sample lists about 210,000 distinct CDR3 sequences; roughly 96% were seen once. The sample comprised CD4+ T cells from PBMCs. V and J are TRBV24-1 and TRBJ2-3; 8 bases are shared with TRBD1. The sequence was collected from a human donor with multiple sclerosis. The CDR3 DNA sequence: TGTGCCACCAGTGACTCGGACAGGGCAAGCACAGATACGCAGTATTTT. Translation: CATSDSDRASTDTQYF.